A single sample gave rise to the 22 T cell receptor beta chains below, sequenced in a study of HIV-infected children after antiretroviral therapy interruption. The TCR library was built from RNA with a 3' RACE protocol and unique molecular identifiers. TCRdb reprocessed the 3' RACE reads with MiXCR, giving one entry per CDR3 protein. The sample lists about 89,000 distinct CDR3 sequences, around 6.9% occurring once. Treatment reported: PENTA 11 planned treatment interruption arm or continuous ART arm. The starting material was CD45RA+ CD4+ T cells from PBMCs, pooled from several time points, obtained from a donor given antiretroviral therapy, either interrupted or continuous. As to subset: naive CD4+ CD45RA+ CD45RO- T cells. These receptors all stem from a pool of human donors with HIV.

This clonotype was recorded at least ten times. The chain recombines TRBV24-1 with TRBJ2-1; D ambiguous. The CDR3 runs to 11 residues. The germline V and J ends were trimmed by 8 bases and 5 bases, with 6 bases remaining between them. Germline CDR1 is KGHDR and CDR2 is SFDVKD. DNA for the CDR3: TGTGCCACCACCTACAACAATGAGCAGTTCTTC. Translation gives CATTYNNEQFF.

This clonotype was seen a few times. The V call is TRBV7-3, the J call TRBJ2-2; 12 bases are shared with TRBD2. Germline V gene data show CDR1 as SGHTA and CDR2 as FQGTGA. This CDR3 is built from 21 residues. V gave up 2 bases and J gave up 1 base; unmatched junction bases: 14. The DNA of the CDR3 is TGTGCCAGCAGCTTATCGTCCACCCTAGCGGGGGGGCCAGGGAACACCGGGGAGCTGTTTTTT. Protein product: CASSLSSTLAGGPGNTGELFF.

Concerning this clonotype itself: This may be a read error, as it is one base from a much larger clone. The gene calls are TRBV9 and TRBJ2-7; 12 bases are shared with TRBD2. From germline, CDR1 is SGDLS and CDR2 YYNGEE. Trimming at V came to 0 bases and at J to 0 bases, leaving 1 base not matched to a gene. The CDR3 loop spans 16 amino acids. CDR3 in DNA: TGTGCCAGCAGCGTAGGGACTAGCGGGACCTCCTACGAGCAGTACTTC. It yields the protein CASSVGTSGTSYEQYF.

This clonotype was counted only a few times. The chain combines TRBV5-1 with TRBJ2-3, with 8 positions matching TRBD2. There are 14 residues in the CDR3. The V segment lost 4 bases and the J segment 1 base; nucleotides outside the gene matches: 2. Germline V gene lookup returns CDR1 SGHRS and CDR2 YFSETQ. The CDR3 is CASSLSGGTDTQYF. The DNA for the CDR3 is TGCGCCAGCAGCCTTAGCGGGGGCACAGATACGCAGTATTTT.

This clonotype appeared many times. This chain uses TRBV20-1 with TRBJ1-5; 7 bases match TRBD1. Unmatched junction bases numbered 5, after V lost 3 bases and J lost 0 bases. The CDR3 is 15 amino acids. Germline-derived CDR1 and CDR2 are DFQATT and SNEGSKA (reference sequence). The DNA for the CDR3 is TGCAGTGCTAGTAGGGCAGGGGGTAGCAATCAGCCCCAGCATTTT. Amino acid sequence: CSASRAGGSNQPQHF.

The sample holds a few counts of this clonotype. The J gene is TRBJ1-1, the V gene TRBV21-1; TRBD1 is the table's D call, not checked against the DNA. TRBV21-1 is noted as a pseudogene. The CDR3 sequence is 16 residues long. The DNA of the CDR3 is TGTGCCAGCAGCAAAGAAGAGACCGGGACAGGGACCGAAGCTTTCTTT. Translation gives CASSKEETGTGTEAFF.

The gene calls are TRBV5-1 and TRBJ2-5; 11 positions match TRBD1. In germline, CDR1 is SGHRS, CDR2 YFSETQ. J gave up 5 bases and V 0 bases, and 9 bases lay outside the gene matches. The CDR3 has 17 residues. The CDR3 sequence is CASSLGKGQGATETQYF. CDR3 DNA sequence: TGCGCCAGCAGCTTGGGAAAAGGACAGGGGGCGACGGAGACCCAGTACTTC.

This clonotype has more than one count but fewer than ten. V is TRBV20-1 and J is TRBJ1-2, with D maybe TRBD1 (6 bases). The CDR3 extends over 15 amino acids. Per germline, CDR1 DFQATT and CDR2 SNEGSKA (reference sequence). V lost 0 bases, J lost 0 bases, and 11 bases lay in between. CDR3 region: CSARDQRTANYGYTF. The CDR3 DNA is TGCAGTGCTAGAGATCAGAGGACAGCTAACTATGGCTACACCTTC.

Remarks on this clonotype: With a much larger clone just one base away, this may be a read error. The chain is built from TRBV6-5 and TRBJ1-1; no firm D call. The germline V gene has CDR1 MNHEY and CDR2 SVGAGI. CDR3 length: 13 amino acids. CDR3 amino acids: CVSSYSAATEAFF. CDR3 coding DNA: TGTGTCAGCAGTTACTCGGCAGCCACTGAAGCTTTCTTT.

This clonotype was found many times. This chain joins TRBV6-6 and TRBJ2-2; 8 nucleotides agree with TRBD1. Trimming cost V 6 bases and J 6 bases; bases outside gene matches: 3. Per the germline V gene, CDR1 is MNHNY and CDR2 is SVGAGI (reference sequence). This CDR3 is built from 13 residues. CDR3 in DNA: TGTGCCAGCAGGATACAGGGGGCCGGGGAGCTGTTTTTT. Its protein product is CASRIQGAGELFF.

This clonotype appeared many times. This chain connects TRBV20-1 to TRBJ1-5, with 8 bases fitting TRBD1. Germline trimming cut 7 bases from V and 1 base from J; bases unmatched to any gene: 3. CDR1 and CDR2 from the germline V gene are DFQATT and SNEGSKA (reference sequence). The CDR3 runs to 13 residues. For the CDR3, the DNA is TGCAGTGGGACAGGGACCAGCAATCAGCCCCAGCATTTT. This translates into CSGTGTSNQPQHF.

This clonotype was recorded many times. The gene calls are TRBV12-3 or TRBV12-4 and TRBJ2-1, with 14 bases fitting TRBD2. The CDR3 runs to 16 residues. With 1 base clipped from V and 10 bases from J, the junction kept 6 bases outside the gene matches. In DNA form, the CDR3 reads TGTGCCAGCAGTTTAGAGACTAGCGGGGGGGCAGGCGAGCAGTTCTTC. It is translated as CASSLETSGGAGEQFF.

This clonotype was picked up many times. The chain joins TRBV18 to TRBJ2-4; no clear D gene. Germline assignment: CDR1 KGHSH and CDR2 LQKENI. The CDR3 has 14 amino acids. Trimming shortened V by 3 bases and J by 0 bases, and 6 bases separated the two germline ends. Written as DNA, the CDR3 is TGTGCCAGCTCACCGGACCTAGCCAAAAACATTCAGTACTTC. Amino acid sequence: CASSPDLAKNIQYF.

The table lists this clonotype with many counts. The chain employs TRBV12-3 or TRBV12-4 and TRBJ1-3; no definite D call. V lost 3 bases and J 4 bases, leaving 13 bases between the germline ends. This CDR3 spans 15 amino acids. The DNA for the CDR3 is TGTGCCAGCAGTTTTTACGGGGAGAGCGGAAACACCATATATTTT. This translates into CASSFYGESGNTIYF.

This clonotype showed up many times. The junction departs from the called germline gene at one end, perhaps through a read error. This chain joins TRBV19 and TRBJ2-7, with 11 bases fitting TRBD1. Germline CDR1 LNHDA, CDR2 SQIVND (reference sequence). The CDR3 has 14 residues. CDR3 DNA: TGTGCCAGCAGTACCGGACAGGGGGCATATGAACAGTACTTC. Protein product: CASSTGQGAYEQYF.

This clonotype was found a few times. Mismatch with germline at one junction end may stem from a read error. CDR3 protein: CGARGQQNTLYF. Here the CDR3 DNA reads TGTGGTGCTAGGGGGCAACAAAACACCTTGTACTTT. The V call is TRBV29-1, the J call TRBJ2-4, with 7 bases that match TRBD1. From germline, CDR1 is SQVTM and CDR2 ANQGSEA. CDR3 size: 12 residues.

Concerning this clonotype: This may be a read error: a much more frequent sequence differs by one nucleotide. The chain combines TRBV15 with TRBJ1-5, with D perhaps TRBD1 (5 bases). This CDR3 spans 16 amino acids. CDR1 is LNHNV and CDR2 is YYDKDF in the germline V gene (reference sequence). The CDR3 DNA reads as TGTACCACCAGCAGAGATTCTCCGGGACTTGGACAGCCCCAGCATTTT. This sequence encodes CTTSRDSPGLGQPQHF.

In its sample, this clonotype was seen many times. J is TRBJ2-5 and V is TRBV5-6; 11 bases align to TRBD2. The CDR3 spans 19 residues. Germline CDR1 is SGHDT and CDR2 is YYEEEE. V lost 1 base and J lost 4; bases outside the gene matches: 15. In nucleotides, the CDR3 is TGTGCCAGCAGCTTGAAAGGGACTAGCGGAAAGGTCGAGGGAGAGACCCAGTACTTC. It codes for CASSLKGTSGKVEGETQYF. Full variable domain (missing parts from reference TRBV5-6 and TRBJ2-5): DAGVTQSPTHLIKTRGQQVTLRCSPKSGHDTVSWYQQALGQGPQFIFQYYEEEERQRGNFPDRFSGHQFPNYSSELNVNALLLGDSALYLCASSLKGTSGKVEGETQYFGPGTRLLVL.

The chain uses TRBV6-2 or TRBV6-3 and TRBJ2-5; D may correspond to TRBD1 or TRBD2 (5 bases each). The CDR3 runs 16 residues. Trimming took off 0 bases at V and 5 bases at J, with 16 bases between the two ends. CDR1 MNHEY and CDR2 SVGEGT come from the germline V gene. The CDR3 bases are TGTGCCAGCAGTTACTCCCCGGCAGGCCGGGGCGAGACCCAGTACTTC. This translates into CASSYSPAGRGETQYF.

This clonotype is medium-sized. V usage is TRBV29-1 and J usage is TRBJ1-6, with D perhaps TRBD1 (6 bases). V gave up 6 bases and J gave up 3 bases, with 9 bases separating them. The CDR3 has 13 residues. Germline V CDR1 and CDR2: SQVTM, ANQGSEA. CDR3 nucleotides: TGCAGCGTCCAACAGGGCTATAATTCACCCCTCCACTTT. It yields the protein CSVQQGYNSPLHF. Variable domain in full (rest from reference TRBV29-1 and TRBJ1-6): SAVISQKPSRDICQRGTSLTIQCQVDSQVTMMFWYRQQPGQSLTLIATANQGSEATYESGFVIDKFPISRPNLTFSTLTVSNMSPEDSSIYLCSVQQGYNSPLHFGNGTRLTVT.

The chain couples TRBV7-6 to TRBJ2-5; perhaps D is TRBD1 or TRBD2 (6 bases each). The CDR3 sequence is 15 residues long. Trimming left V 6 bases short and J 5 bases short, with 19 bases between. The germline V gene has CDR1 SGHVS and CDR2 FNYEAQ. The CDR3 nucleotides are TGTGCCAGCAGTTCCAGACAGGTCGGAGGGGAGACCCAGTACTTC. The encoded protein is CASSSRQVGGETQYF.

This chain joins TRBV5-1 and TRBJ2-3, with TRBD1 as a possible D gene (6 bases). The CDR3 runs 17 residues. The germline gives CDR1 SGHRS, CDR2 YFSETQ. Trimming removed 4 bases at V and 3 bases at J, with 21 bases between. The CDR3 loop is CASSPRERIGGTDTQYF. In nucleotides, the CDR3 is TGCGCCAGCAGCCCGAGGGAGCGAATAGGGGGAACAGATACGCAGTATTTT. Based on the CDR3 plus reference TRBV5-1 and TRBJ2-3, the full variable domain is KAGVTQTPRYLIKTRGQQVTLSCSPISGHRSVSWYQQTPGQGLQFLFEYFSETQRNKGNFPGRFSGRQFSNSRSEMNVSTLELGDSALYLCASSPRERIGGTDTQYFGPGTRLTVL.